Presented here are 28 T cell receptor beta chains from one specimen sequenced in a study of T cell repertoires in cytomegalovirus infection. TCRdb re-called the reads through MiXCR, storing one row per CDR3 protein. The sample contains 490,000 or so distinct CDR3 sequences, roughly 10% of which appear only once. Sequenced sample: PBMCs. The receptors originated from a human donor in good health (CMV status not recorded). Some clones in this sample may be carry-over from other donors' samples.

At least ten counts were recorded for this clonotype. The chain uses TRBV5-6 and TRBJ1-5, with D possibly being TRBD1 (5 bases). CDR3 size: 16 residues. Between the trimmed V and J ends, which lost 1 base and 0 bases, there was a span of 11 bases. Germline-derived CDR1 and CDR2 are SGHDT and YYEEEE. The CDR3 DNA sequence: TGTGCCAGCAGCTTGAAGGGGCCCCATAGCAATCAGCCCCAGCATTTT. Its translation: CASSLKGPHSNQPQHF.

The chain is built from TRBV27 and TRBJ1-2; D not certain. The CDR3 runs to 11 residues. V was pared by 5 bases and J by 10 bases, with 11 bases between. CDR1 is MNHEY, CDR2 SMNVEV, per germline (reference sequence). Here the CDR3 DNA reads TGTGCCAGCAGTCAGTCGGGGTTCTACACCTTC. Protein sequence: CASSQSGFYTF.

This clonotype was observed a handful of times. This chain uses TRBV12-5 with TRBJ1-3; 7 bases match TRBD1. The trim removed 0 bases at V and 5 bases at J, leaving 7 bases unmatched. The CDR3 has 16 residues. Germline CDR1 LGHNT, CDR2 FRNRAP. The CDR3 region is CASGLVREGARNTIYF. CDR3 DNA: TGTGCTAGTGGTTTGGTACGGGAGGGGGCTCGAAACACCATATATTTT.

The chain uses TRBV6-5 and TRBJ2-7; TRBD1 matches 8 bases. V gave up 7 bases and J gave up 3 bases; unmatched junction bases: 11. The CDR3 sequence is 15 residues long. Looked up from germline, CDR1 is MNHEY and CDR2 is SVGAGI. The CDR3 DNA sequence: TGTGCCAGCACCGTACAGGGGGGCGCTGTCTACGAGCAGTACTTC. Translated: CASTVQGGAVYEQYF.

This clonotype was counted at least ten times. The chain employs TRBV7-8 and TRBJ2-1; 8 positions match TRBD1. The CDR3 covers 14 residues. Germline V gene lookup returns CDR1 SGHVS and CDR2 FQNEAQ. V trimming: 1 base; J trimming: 8 bases; junction bases outside the gene matches: 4. The CDR3 bases are TGTGCCAGCAGCTTAGGGACAGGGTTCCATGAGCAGTTCTTC. Translating it yields CASSLGTGFHEQFF.

CDR3 region: CASRLRWDQPQHF. The CDR3 region has the DNA TGTGCCAGTCGGTTACGGTGGGATCAGCCCCAGCATTTT. This chain links TRBV19 with TRBJ1-5; no clear D gene. The V gene lost 8 bases and the J gene lost 5 bases, with 13 bases spanning the gap. Germline V gene lookup returns CDR1 LNHDA and CDR2 SQIVND (reference sequence). This CDR3 spans 13 amino acids.

CDR3 DNA: TGCAGCGGTTACAGGGATGAGCAGTTCTTC. Its translation: CSGYRDEQFF. V is TRBV29-1 and J is TRBJ2-1; possible D gene TRBD1, 6 bases. The germline CDR1 and CDR2 sequences are SQVTM and ANQGSEA. The CDR3 is 10 amino acids. With 7 bases removed from V and 8 bases from J, the gap between germline ends came to 9 bases.

The chain couples TRBV5-1 to TRBJ2-3; possibly TRBD2 for D (6 bases). Germline CDR1 is SGHRS and CDR2 is YFSETQ. This CDR3 spans 14 amino acids. Trimming cost V 7 bases and J 0 bases, with 12 bases left between them. Here the CDR3 DNA reads TGCGCCAGCTCTTGGGACTCTAGCACAGATACGCAGTATTTT. Its protein is CASSWDSSTDTQYF.

The rearrangement joins TRBV28 to TRBJ2-1; D is possibly TRBD2 (6 bases). Germline V CDR1 and CDR2: MDHEN, SYDVKM. There are 15 residues in the CDR3. V gave up 7 bases and J gave up 7 bases, with 20 bases separating them. CDR3 sequence (DNA): TGTGCCAGCACCCCCCCAAGGAGGGGCCCGAATGAGCAGTTCTTC. This gives the protein CASTPPRRGPNEQFF. Full variable domain (outside the CDR3, taken from reference TRBV28 and TRBJ2-1): DVKVTQSSRYLVKRTGEKVFLECVQDMDHENMFWYRQDPGLGLRLIYFSYDVKMKEKGDIPEGYSVSREKKERFSLILESASTNQTSMYLCASTPPRRGPNEQFFGPGTRLTVL.

This clonotype was counted many times. This chain connects TRBV7-6 to TRBJ2-1, with TRBD2 as a possible D gene (5 bases). V lost 3 bases to trimming and J lost 0 bases, with 15 bases between them. Germline V gene sequence: CDR1 SGHVS, CDR2 FNYEAQ. The CDR3 is made up of 17 amino acids. The CDR3 sequence: CASSLPLLAPSYNEQFF. The CDR3 coding sequence is TGTGCCAGCAGCTTGCCCCTCCTAGCTCCCTCCTACAATGAGCAGTTCTTC.

This clonotype was seen a few times. The rearrangement uses TRBV24-1 and TRBJ2-3; D is undetermined. V lost 9 bases, J lost 3 bases, and 9 bases lay in between. CDR3 length: 12 residues. Germline CDR1 KGHDR, CDR2 SFDVKD. CDR3 sequence reads: CATSRRTDTQYF. CDR3 in DNA: TGTGCCACCTCCAGGCGGACAGATACGCAGTATTTT.

In this sample, this clonotype turned up many times. The rearrangement uses TRBV29-1 and TRBJ1-1, with 7 bases aligning to TRBD1. The CDR3 extends over 13 amino acids. The germline CDR1 and CDR2 sequences are SQVTM and ANQGSEA. The J segment lost 5 bases and the V segment lost 7 bases, leaving 10 bases of the junction unmatched. The CDR3 DNA reads as TGCAGCGCAGACACAGGGGTAGAAACTGAAGCTTTCTTT. Translating it yields CSADTGVETEAFF.

This chain uses TRBV5-1 with TRBJ1-6; 10 nucleotides agree with TRBD1. After removal of 4 bases from V and 9 bases from J, the junction contained 10 bases not matched to a gene. Germline CDR1 and CDR2: SGHRS and YFSETQ. The length of the CDR3 is 16 residues. The CDR3 coding sequence is TGCGCCAGCAGCCAACCGGGACAGGGGACACCTTCACCCCTCCACTTT. Protein sequence: CASSQPGQGTPSPLHF. Together with reference TRBV5-1 and TRBJ1-6, the CDR3 gives the full variable domain: KAGVTQTPRYLIKTRGQQVTLSCSPISGHRSVSWYQQTPGQGLQFLFEYFSETQRNKGNFPGRFSGRQFSNSRSEMNVSTLELGDSALYLCASSQPGQGTPSPLHFGNGTRLTVT.

This clonotype was observed many times. This chain connects TRBV11-2 to TRBJ2-1; 14 bases align to TRBD2. Germline trimming cut 5 bases from V and 8 bases from J; bases unmatched to any gene: 11. The CDR3 has 17 residues. Germline V gives CDR1 SGHAT, CDR2 FQNNGV. CDR3 sequence reads: CASSPEGLAGVSDEQFF. The CDR3 nucleotides are TGTGCCAGCAGCCCCGAGGGACTAGCGGGAGTGAGCGATGAGCAGTTCTTC. The full variable domain, completed using reference TRBV11-2 and TRBJ2-1, is EAGVAQSPRYKIIEKRQSVAFWCNPISGHATLYWYQQILGQGPKLLIQFQNNGVVDDSQLPKDRFSAERLKGVDSTLKIQPAKLEDSAVYLCASSPEGLAGVSDEQFFGPGTRLTVL.

This clonotype was counted many times. This chain joins TRBV7-2 and TRBJ1-1, with 9 bases that match TRBD1. Germline V CDR1 and CDR2: SGHTA, FQGNSA. This CDR3 region has 16 residues. Trimming took 5 bases from V and 5 from J; bases not matched to a gene: 12. Here the CDR3 reads CASSVYWGQGGTEAFF. In DNA form, the CDR3 reads TGTGCCAGCAGCGTCTACTGGGGACAGGGTGGGACTGAAGCTTTCTTT.

This chain uses TRBV3-1 with TRBJ1-1; 7 nucleotides align to TRBD1. Germline V CDR1 and CDR2: LGHDT, YNNKEL (reference sequence). Trimming at V came to 3 bases and at J to 1 base, leaving 11 bases not matched to a gene. This CDR3 has 17 residues. This CDR3 is CASSHLQGGGTNTEAFF. CDR3 DNA sequence: TGTGCCAGCAGCCACCTCCAGGGGGGGGGGACGAACACTGAAGCTTTCTTT.

A word on this clonotype: A much larger clone sits a single nucleotide away, making a read error possible. The rearrangement joins TRBV7-2 to TRBJ2-5, with D possibly TRBD1 on 6 matching bases. The germline gives CDR1 SGHTA, CDR2 FQGNSA. This CDR3 spans 14 amino acids. CDR3 loop: CVSSAGRGQETQYF. CDR3 DNA: TGTGTCAGCAGCGCTGGAAGGGGGCAAGAGACCCAGTACTTC.

This clonotype came up many times. The J gene is TRBJ1-2, the V gene TRBV7-4, with D perhaps TRBD1 (5 bases). The germline V gene encodes CDR1 SGHVT and CDR2 SQSDAQ. The CDR3 sequence is 15 residues long. With 4 bases removed from V and 3 bases from J, the gap between germline ends came to 15 bases. The CDR3 nucleotides are TGTGCCAGCAGCTCTAGCGAGGGGTGGGACTATGGCTACACCTTC. Protein: CASSSSEGWDYGYTF.

In this sample, this clonotype turned up many times. V is TRBV4-1 and J is TRBJ2-5; D is perhaps TRBD1 (6 bases). Germline V CDR1 and CDR2: MGHRA, YSYEKL. CDR3 length: 15 amino acids. Trimming removed 3 bases at V and 5 bases at J, with 16 bases between. CDR3 loop: CASSHVSEGEETQYF. CDR3 DNA sequence: TGCGCCAGCAGCCACGTATCCGAGGGGGAGGAGACCCAGTACTTC.

This clonotype was detected ten times or more. The gene calls are TRBV11-2 and TRBJ1-1; D is ambiguous. V lost 6 bases, J lost 1 base, and 12 bases lay in between. CDR1 and CDR2 (germline): SGHAT, FQNNGV. The CDR3 is 14 amino acids. CDR3 nucleotide sequence: TGTGCCAGCAGGAACCCAGGCGCGAACACTGAAGCTTTCTTT. Its protein is CASRNPGANTEAFF.

In this sample, this clonotype turned up a few times. In nucleotides, the CDR3 is TGCAGTGCTAGGGTAGCGGCCAACACCGGGGAGCTGTTTTTT. It specifies CSARVAANTGELFF. The rearrangement uses TRBV20-1 and TRBJ2-2, with D possibly TRBD2 on 6 matching bases. This CDR3 contains 14 residues. Germline values: CDR1 DFQATT, CDR2 SNEGSKA (reference sequence). V lost 3 bases and J lost 2, with 10 bases in between.

This clonotype was recorded many times. This chain joins TRBV19 and TRBJ2-1; 8 bases agree with TRBD2. J lost 6 bases, V lost 5 bases, and 18 bases had no gene match. Per the germline V gene, CDR1 is LNHDA and CDR2 is SQIVND (reference sequence). The CDR3 is made up of 18 amino acids. The CDR3 loop is CASSWKAGATEGINEQFF. The CDR3 bases are TGTGCCAGTAGTTGGAAAGCGGGGGCCACTGAGGGGATCAATGAGCAGTTCTTC.

There are many counts of this clonotype. The chain couples TRBV7-4 to TRBJ1-4, with no clear D. V lost 5 bases and J lost 3, with 13 bases in between. The CDR3 spans 15 residues. Germline CDR1 SGHVT, CDR2 SQSDAQ. CDR3 region: CASSAKPPPNEKLFF. In DNA, the CDR3 is TGTGCCAGCAGCGCGAAGCCCCCGCCTAATGAAAAACTGTTTTTT. Based on the CDR3 plus reference TRBV7-4 and TRBJ1-4, the full variable domain is GAGVSQSPRYKVAKRGRDVALRCDSISGHVTLYWYRQTLGQGSEVLTYSQSDAQRDKSGRPSGRFSAERPERSVSTLKIQRTEQGDSAVYLCASSAKPPPNEKLFFGSGTQLSVL.

This clonotype was counted at least ten times. The V call is TRBV12-3 or TRBV12-4, the J call TRBJ1-1, with D perhaps matching TRBD1 (5 bases). There are 12 residues in the CDR3. V shed 7 bases and J shed 3 bases, with 9 bases lying between them. The CDR3 DNA reads as TGTGCCAGCACCCGACAGTACACTGAAGCTTTCTTT. Translated, it gives CASTRQYTEAFF.

This clonotype was picked up a small number of times. This chain joins TRBV29-1 and TRBJ2-7; D tentatively fits TRBD1 or TRBD2 (7 bases each). Per the germline V gene, CDR1 is SQVTM and CDR2 is ANQGSEA. CDR3 length equals 15 residues. Trimming took off 1 base at V and 3 bases at J, with 16 bases between the two ends. CDR3 loop: CSVEVGGAGGYEQYF. CDR3 bases: TGCAGCGTTGAAGTGGGGGGGGCAGGGGGCTACGAGCAGTACTTC.

This clonotype was counted ten times or more. The rearrangement joins TRBV2 to TRBJ2-1; D assignment may be TRBD1 or TRBD2 (5 bases each). The CDR3 consists of 12 residues. CDR1 is SNHLY, CDR2 FYNNEI, per germline. Trimming took off 8 bases at V and 7 bases at J, with 12 bases between the two ends. CDR3 DNA: TGTGCCAGCGGGGGACCCGAGAATGAGCAGTTCTTC. Its protein product is CASGGPENEQFF.

The chain links TRBV27 to TRBJ1-1; D possibly corresponds to TRBD1 (6 bases). Germline assignment: CDR1 MNHEY and CDR2 SMNVEV (reference sequence). The ends were cut back, 9 bases at V and 6 bases at J, with 17 bases in the middle. CDR3 size: 13 residues. CDR3 sequence: CASSPGAPAEAFF. The CDR3, as DNA: TGTGCCAGTTCCCCAGGGGCGCCCGCTGAAGCTTTCTTT.

In this sample, this clonotype turned up many times. The rearrangement uses TRBV12-3 or TRBV12-4 and TRBJ2-1; D may be TRBD2 (7 bases). The V end was cut by 6 bases, the J end by 10 bases, with 19 bases between. The CDR3 covers 14 residues. The CDR3 coding sequence is TGTGCCAGCAGACTTAGGGGGTCACTAGCGGAGCAGTTCTTC. Protein product: CASRLRGSLAEQFF.